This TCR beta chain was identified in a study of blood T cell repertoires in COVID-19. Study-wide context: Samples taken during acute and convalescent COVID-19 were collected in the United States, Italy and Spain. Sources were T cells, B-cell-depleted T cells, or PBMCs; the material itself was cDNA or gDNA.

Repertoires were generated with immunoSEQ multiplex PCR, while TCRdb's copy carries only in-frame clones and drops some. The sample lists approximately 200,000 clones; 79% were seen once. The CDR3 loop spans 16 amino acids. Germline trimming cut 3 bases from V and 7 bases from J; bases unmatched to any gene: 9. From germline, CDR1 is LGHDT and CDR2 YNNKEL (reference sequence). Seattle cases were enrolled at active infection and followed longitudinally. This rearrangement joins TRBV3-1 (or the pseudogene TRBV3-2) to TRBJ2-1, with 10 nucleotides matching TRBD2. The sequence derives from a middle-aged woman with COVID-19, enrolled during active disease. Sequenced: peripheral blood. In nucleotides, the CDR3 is TGTGCCAGCAGCCACCTTAGCGGGGGGCCCCGGAATGAGCAGTTCTTC. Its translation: CASSHLSGGPRNEQFF.